Listed below are T cell receptor beta chains from one sample, sequenced in a study of blood T cell repertoires in COVID-19. TCRdb's table, derived via immunoSEQ multiplex PCR, lists solely in-frame clones and lacks some. The sample lists 80,000 to 90,000 clones, 75% to 90% occurring once. The sequencing input was peripheral blood. These receptors all come from a man at least 80 years old with active or convalescent COVID-19. The CDR3 runs from the conserved cysteine through the conserved F or W. The order of the fields is V gene, clone size, D gene, J gene, CDR3 protein, CDR3 DNA. A D gene is named only where the DNA matches it firmly. Expanded clones are given a class, and other clones once, few, many or no size at all.

>TRBV2|.|TRBD2|TRBJ2-3
CASSGTSGRGTDTQYF
TGTGCCAGCAGCGGGACTAGCGGGAGGGGGACAGATACGCAGTATTTT
>TRBV3-1/TRBV3-2|.|TRBD2|TRBJ2-7
CASSRSSGPYEQYF
TGTGCCAGCAGCCGCTCTAGCGGGCCCTACGAGCAGTACTTC
>TRBV12-3/TRBV12-4|once|.|TRBJ2-7
CASSLTETYEQYF
TGTGCCAGCAGCTTGACAGAAACCTACGAGCAGTACTTC
>TRBV12-3/TRBV12-4|.|TRBD1|TRBJ1-2
CASSLGDRGRYTF
TGTGCCAGCAGTTTAGGGGACAGGGGTCGCTACACCTTC
>TRBV19|medium-sized|TRBD1|TRBJ1-2
CASNTGGGYGYTF
TGTGCCAGTAACACAGGGGGCGGCTATGGCTACACCTTC
>TRBV12-2|.|.|TRBJ2-7
CASRPQLAGLSYEQYF
TGTGCAAGTCGCCCGCAACTAGCGGGACTCTCCTACGAGCAGTACTTC
>TRBV18|.|.|TRBJ1-1
CASSPDSESDAFF
TGTGCCAGCTCACCCGACAGTGAGTCTGACGCTTTCTTT
>TRBV27|.|TRBD2|TRBJ2-3
CATGGRLDTQYF
TGTGCTACTGGCGGGAGGTTGGATACGCAGTATTTT
>TRBV6-1|.|TRBD2|TRBJ2-5
CASSEPSGRETQYF
TGTGCCAGCAGTGAGCCTAGCGGGAGGGAGACCCAGTACTTC
>TRBV18|.|.|TRBJ1-5
CASSPSTGSQPQHF
TGTGCCAGCTCACCTAGTACAGGGTCTCAGCCCCAGCATTTT
>TRBV19|.|TRBD1|TRBJ2-2
CASSTPGTGGSGELFF
TGTGCCAGTAGTACCCCCGGGACAGGGGGCTCCGGGGAGCTGTTTTTT
>TRBV12-5|.|.|TRBJ1-1
CASGLRPGTEAFF
TGTGCTAGTGGTCTCAGACCGGGCACTGAAGCTTTCTTT
>TRBV30|once|.|TRBJ1-3
CAWSPPGDGNTIYF
TGTGCCTGGAGCCCGCCAGGGGATGGAAACACCATATATTTT
>TRBV21-1|.|.|TRBJ2-1
CASSKGRTSGVYNEQFF
TGTGCCAGCAGCAAAGGGAGGACTAGCGGAGTCTACAATGAGCAGTTCTTC
>TRBV9|.|TRBD1|TRBJ1-1
CASSVAPGTGGANTEAFF
TGTGCCAGCAGCGTAGCCCCGGGGACAGGTGGCGCGAACACTGAAGCTTTCTTT
>TRBV18|.|.|TRBJ2-5
CASSPPGAPETQYF
TGTGCCAGCTCACCACCTGGGGCCCCGGAGACCCAGTACTTC
>TRBV18|.|.|TRBJ1-1
CASSLFTRRGSGNTEAFF
TGTGCCAGCTCACTTTTCACGAGACGTGGGTCGGGGAACACTGAAGCTTTCTTT
>TRBV28|.|.|TRBJ1-5
CASSFGHLGNQPQHF
TGTGCCAGCAGTTTCGGACACTTGGGAAATCAGCCCCAGCATTTT
>TRBV5-1|.|TRBD1|TRBJ2-1
CASSLDRGLGYSEQFF
TGCGCCAGCAGCTTGGACAGGGGGCTGGGGTACAGTGAGCAGTTCTTC
>TRBV3-1/TRBV3-2|.|TRBD2|TRBJ2-7
CASSLGLAGYEQYF
TGTGCCAGCAGCTTAGGACTAGCGGGCTACGAGCAGTACTTC
>TRBV7-3|.|TRBD2|TRBJ2-2
CASSRSSLGLAGVVGGELFF
TGTGCCAGCAGCCGGAGCTCACTGGGACTAGCGGGAGTGGTCGGCGGGGAGCTGTTTTTT
>TRBV18|once|.|TRBJ1-1
CASSLQTEAFF
TGTGCCAGCTCGCTACAGACTGAAGCTTTCTTT
>TRBV6-1|.|.|TRBJ1-4
CASSDITGISEKLFF
TGTGCCAGCAGTGATATAACAGGGATTTCTGAAAAACTGTTTTTT
>TRBV7-8|.|TRBD1|TRBJ1-1
CASSPRTGPLGTEAFF
TGTGCCAGCAGCCCCCGGACAGGCCCTCTGGGGACTGAAGCTTTCTTT
>TRBV5-4|.|TRBD2|TRBJ2-1
CASSFPGGAQFF
TGTGCCAGCAGCTTTCCGGGAGGGGCGCAGTTCTTC
>TRBV28|.|TRBD1|TRBJ1-5
CATHRGQGAGNQPQHF
TGTGCCACCCATCGGGGACAGGGGGCCGGCAATCAGCCCCAGCATTTT
>TRBV11-1|.|.|TRBJ1-2
CASSSTPGTGTYGYTF
TGTGCCAGCAGCTCAACCCCCGGGACGGGGACTTATGGCTACACCTTC
>TRBV7-3|.|.|TRBJ2-3
CASSLTYSVTDTDTQYF
TGTGCCAGCAGCTTAACGTATAGCGTAACCGACACAGATACGCAGTATTTT
>TRBV29-1|.|TRBD2|TRBJ2-7
CSVVPSGSNFRLYEQYF
TGCAGCGTTGTCCCTAGCGGGAGTAATTTCAGGCTATACGAGCAGTACTTC
>TRBV9|once|.|TRBJ2-3
CASSVDGNTDTQYF
TGTGCCAGCAGCGTAGACGGGAACACAGATACGCAGTATTTT
>TRBV5-1|.|TRBD1|TRBJ1-3
CASSDRASSGNTIYF
TGCGCCAGCAGCGACAGGGCATCCTCTGGAAACACCATATATTTT
>TRBV3-1/TRBV3-2|.|.|TRBJ2-4
CASSPRRGDIQYF
TGTGCCAGCAGCCCGAGAAGGGGTGACATTCAGTACTTC